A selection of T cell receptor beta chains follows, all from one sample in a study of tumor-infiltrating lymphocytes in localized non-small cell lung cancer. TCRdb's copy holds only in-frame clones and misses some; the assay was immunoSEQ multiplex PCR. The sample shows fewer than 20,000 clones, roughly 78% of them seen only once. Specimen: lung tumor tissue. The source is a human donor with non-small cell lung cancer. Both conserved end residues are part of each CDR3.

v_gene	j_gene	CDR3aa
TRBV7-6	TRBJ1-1	CASSPNGVSRGTEAFF
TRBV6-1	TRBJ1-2	CASSEGGGYGYTF
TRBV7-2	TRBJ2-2	CASSLGGPGRENGELFF
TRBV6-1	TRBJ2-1	CASSETSHPSLYNEQFF
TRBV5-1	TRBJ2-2	CASSLTGKDTGELFF
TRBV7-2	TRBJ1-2	CASSLGGQGAIGYTF
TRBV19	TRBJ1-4	CASSTTPVLSEKLFF
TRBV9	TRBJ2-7	CASSEGRTDSYEQYF
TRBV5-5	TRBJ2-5	CASSLRETQYF
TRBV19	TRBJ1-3	CASSIREGISGNTIYF
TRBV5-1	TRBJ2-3	CASRPLLAGVPTDTQYF
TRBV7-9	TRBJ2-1	CASSSDSGGAGEQFF
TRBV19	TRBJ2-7	CASSTSLALGSYEQYF
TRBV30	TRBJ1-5	CAWSRAGNQPQHF
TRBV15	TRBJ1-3	CATSRDFSSSGNTIYF
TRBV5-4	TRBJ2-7	CASSRGRENYEQYF
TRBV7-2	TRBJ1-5	CASSSDRAGSQPQHF
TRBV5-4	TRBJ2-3	CASRDWSTDTQYF
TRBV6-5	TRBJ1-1	CASSAGYMNTEAFF
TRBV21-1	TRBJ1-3	CASSKLKGPGNTIYF
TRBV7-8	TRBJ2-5	CASSPDTIQETQYF
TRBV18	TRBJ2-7	CASSPDRSSYEQYF
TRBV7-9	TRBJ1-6	CASSLSQGVNSPLHF
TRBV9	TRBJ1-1	CASSINRDRGSDTEAFF
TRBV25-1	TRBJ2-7	CASSEYRDRGVQYF
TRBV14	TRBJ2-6	CASSPLPGQKNSGANVLTF
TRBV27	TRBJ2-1	CASSFLTSGHEQFF
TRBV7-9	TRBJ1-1	CASSFGGLRVGEAFF